Listed below are T cell receptor beta chains from one sample, sequenced in a study of CD8+ T cells in alopecia areata. Assay used: immunoSEQ multiplex PCR; TCRdb lists only in-frame clones, some missing. The table has 210,000 or so clones, around 66% seen once. Material: CD4+ T cells sorted from blood, obtained at approximately week 42, from a patient treated with tofacitinib. These receptors were obtained from a human donor with alopecia areata. Each CDR3 is given with its conserved first and last residue. Fields, in order: V gene, J gene, D gene, clone size, CDR3 DNA, CDR3 protein. The D gene is left open where the match is weak. Not all rows give a size; the values are once, few, many and, for expanded clones, a class.

TRBV23-1	TRBJ1-2	TRBD1	-	TGCGCCAGCAGTCGTACAGGGGGCGCATCTTTCTATGGCTACACCTTC	CASSRTGGASFYGYTF
TRBV18	TRBJ1-1	-	-	TGTGCCAGCTCAACGCGGACGGACGACACTGAAGCTTTCTTT	CASSTRTDDTEAFF
TRBV30	TRBJ2-7	TRBD1	-	TGTGCCTGGAGACACGGGGACAGGAATAGCTACGAGCAGTACTTC	CAWRHGDRNSYEQYF
TRBV7-9	TRBJ2-7	TRBD2	-	TGTGCCAGCAGCTTAGGCCCTGGACTAGCGGACTCCTACGAGCAGTACTTC	CASSLGPGLADSYEQYF
TRBV15	TRBJ2-1	-	-	TGTGCCACCAGCAGAGCGTCCAGATGGGATGAGCAGTTCTTC	CATSRASRWDEQFF
TRBV30	TRBJ1-6	-	-	TGTGCCTGGGGTAACAGGGCCTATAATTCACCCCTCCACTTT	CAWGNRAYNSPLHF
TRBV29-1	TRBJ2-5	-	once	TGCAGCGTCCGCCCTGTACTGAGGGGGGAGACCCAGTACTTC	CSVRPVLRGETQYF
TRBV2	TRBJ1-5	TRBD1	-	TGTGCCAGCAGTGGCGGGACAGCCCAGGTGGGCAATCAGCCCCAGCATTTT	CASSGGTAQVGNQPQHF
TRBV29-1	TRBJ1-2	-	-	TGCAGCGTTGGAATAGTGGGAGGTGGCTACACCTTC	CSVGIVGGGYTF
TRBV7-2	TRBJ2-7	TRBD2	-	TGTGCCAGCAGCAATAGCGGGGGCCCCTACGAGCAGTACTTC	CASSNSGGPYEQYF
TRBV2	TRBJ2-2	TRBD2	-	TGTGCCAGCAGTCTACTAGCGGGGGAAACCGGGGAGCTGTTTTTT	CASSLLAGETGELFF
TRBV4-3	TRBJ1-1	-	-	TGCGCCAGCAGCCAAGATAGGGACACTGAAGCTTTCTTT	CASSQDRDTEAFF
TRBV5-1	TRBJ2-5	-	-	TGCGCCAGCAGCATGGGAGGGACAGCTCAAGAGACCCAGTACTTC	CASSMGGTAQETQYF
TRBV7-2	TRBJ1-5	TRBD1	-	TGTGCCAGCAGCGCTAGTACAGGGGCGTATGGACAGCCCCAGCATTTT	CASSASTGAYGQPQHF
TRBV29-1	TRBJ2-3	-	once	TGCAGCGTTGGGTCTATTCCAGATACGCAGTATTTT	CSVGSIPDTQYF
TRBV29-1	TRBJ2-3	TRBD2	-	TGCAGCGTTCGGACTAGCGGGGGGGATACGCAGTATTTT	CSVRTSGGDTQYF
TRBV7-8	TRBJ1-3	TRBD1	-	TGTGCCAGCAGCTTCAACAGGGGATCTGGAAACACCATATATTTT	CASSFNRGSGNTIYF
TRBV2	TRBJ2-5	-	-	TGTGCCAGCAGTGATTCCGGAGAGACCCAGTACTTC	CASSDSGETQYF
TRBV5-1	TRBJ1-1	TRBD1	-	TGCGCCAGCAGCACGACAGGGGACACTGAAGCTTTCTTT	CASSTTGDTEAFF
TRBV29-1	TRBJ1-2	TRBD1	-	TGCAGCGTGGGACAGTCTGATGGCTACACCTTC	CSVGQSDGYTF
TRBV2	TRBJ2-3	TRBD2	medium-sized	TGTGCCAGCAGGACCTTAGCGGGGCCGCAGTATTTT	CASRTLAGPQYF
TRBV2	TRBJ1-2	-	-	TGTGCCAGCAGTGAAAACAGGGACCTCAATGGCTACACCTTC	CASSENRDLNGYTF
TRBV11-2	TRBJ2-1	TRBD1	-	TGTGCCAGCAGCACGGGACAGGGGGTCAATGAGCAGTTCTTC	CASSTGQGVNEQFF
TRBV4-1	TRBJ1-2	-	-	TGCGCCAGCAGCCAAGATCGGACCGAGAACTATGGCTACACCTTC	CASSQDRTENYGYTF
TRBV4-3	TRBJ2-6	-	few	TGCGCCAGCAGCCCCTCCTGGAGCTCTGGGGCCAACGTCCTGACTTTC	CASSPSWSSGANVLTF